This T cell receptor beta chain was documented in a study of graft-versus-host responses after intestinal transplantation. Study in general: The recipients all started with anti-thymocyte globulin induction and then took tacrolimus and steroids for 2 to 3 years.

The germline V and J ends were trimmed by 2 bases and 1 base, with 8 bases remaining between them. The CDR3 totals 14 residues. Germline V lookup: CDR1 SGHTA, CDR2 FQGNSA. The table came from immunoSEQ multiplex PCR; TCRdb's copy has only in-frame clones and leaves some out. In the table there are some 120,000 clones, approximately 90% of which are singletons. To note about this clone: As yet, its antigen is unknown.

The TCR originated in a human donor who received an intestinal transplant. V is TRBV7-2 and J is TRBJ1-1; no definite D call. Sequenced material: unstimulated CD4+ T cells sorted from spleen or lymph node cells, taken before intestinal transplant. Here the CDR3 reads CASSLPPGNTEAFF. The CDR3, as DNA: TGTGCCAGCAGCTTACCCCCCGGGAACACTGAAGCTTTCTTT.